This T cell receptor (beta chain) was observed in a study of CD8 T cells in Susac syndrome. 0.5 to 1 ug RNA was reverse transcribed with random hexamers. Across 54 Vbeta and 13 Jbeta, TCR beta CDR3 was amplified with immunoSEQ multiplex PCR. From the immunoSEQ multiplex PCR reads, TCRdb called clonotypes with MiXCR, one entry per CDR3 protein. The sample consists of 110,000 or so distinct CDR3 sequences, about 92% of them appearing once. The multiple sclerosis controls comprised treatment-naive patients whose relapsing-remitting disease was stable or active. The CDR3 spans 14 residues. CDR1 is SGHTA, CDR2 FQGNSA, per germline. V lost 3 bases and J 0 bases, leaving 5 bases between the germline ends.

The sequencing sample was made of CD4+ T cells from PBMCs. This receptor was taken from a human donor with multiple sclerosis. This chain connects TRBV7-2 to TRBJ1-4, with D unclear. CDR3 in DNA: TGTGCCAGCAGCTTGCAGCCAACTAATGAAAAACTGTTTTTT. It yields the protein CASSLQPTNEKLFF.